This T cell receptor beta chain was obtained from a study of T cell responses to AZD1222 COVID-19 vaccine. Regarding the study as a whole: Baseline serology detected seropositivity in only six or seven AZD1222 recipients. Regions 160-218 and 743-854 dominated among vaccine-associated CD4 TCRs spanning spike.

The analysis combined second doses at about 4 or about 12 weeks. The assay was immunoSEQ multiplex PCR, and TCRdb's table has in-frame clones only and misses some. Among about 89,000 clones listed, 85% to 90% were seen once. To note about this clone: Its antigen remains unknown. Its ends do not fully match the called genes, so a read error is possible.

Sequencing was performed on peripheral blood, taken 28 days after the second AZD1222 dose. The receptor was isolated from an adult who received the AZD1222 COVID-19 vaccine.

CDR3 sequence (DNA): TGTGCCAGCAGCGATGGTTACGTGCAGTACTTC. Its protein product is CASSDGYVQYF. The genes are TRBV7-6 and TRBJ2-7, with D unclear. The CDR3 sequence is 11 residues long. In germline, CDR1 is SGHVS, CDR2 FNYEAQ.